This T cell receptor beta chain was sequenced in a study of monozygotic twins with inflammatory bowel disease. Turning to this clonotype: Its specificity is unknown.

Study-level points and caveats: IBD patients had lower TCRbeta diversity (inverse Simpson) than healthy co-twins. Researchers report that IBD patients shared fewer clonotypes with others than healthy twins, especially amid disease activity.

CDR3 size: 15 residues. Looked up from germline, CDR1 is MDHEN and CDR2 is SYDVKM. TCRdb processed the 5' RACE reads again and assigns one entry to each CDR3 protein, with no DNA. Its listing shows about 160,000 distinct CDR3 sequences. This sequence joins TRBV28 and TRBJ1-6. Sequencing was carried out using blood. The TCR sequence derives from a human donor with ulcerative colitis or Crohn's disease, or a healthy co-twin of an affected twin (not recorded which). CDR3 sequence reads: CASSLLGSYNSPLHF.